This is a list of T cell receptor beta chains from one sample in a study of blood T cell repertoires in COVID-19. Profiling relied on immunoSEQ multiplex PCR, and the TCRdb table lists in-frame clones only, not all of them. The repertoire has approximately 230,000 clones, about 91% of them found once; the top ten carry around 15%. The specimen was PBMCs or T cells enriched from blood (not recorded which). All receptors come from a woman aged 45-59 years with acute COVID-19. Both conserved end residues are part of each CDR3. Fields, in order: CDR3 length, D gene, clone size, V gene, J gene, CDR3 DNA, CDR3 protein. The D gene is left open where the match is weak. Size is omitted from some rows. Given values are once, few, many or a class for expanded clones.

CDR3 length: 13
D gene: -
clone size: -
V gene: TRBV9
J gene: TRBJ1-1
CDR3 DNA: TGTGCCAGCAGCGTAGCAATGAACACTGAAGCTTTCTTT
CDR3 protein: CASSVAMNTEAFF

CDR3 length: 15
D gene: TRBD2
clone size: -
V gene: TRBV5-1
J gene: TRBJ2-1
CDR3 DNA: TGCGCCAGCAGCCCCCTAGCGGCCATGAAGGATGAGCAGTTCTTC
CDR3 protein: CASSPLAAMKDEQFF

CDR3 length: 14
D gene: -
clone size: -
V gene: TRBV24-1
J gene: TRBJ1-5
CDR3 DNA: TGTGCCCCTTCCTCTCGGTATAGCAATCAGCCCCAGCATTTT
CDR3 protein: CAPSSRYSNQPQHF

CDR3 length: 15
D gene: TRBD1
clone size: once
V gene: TRBV6-5
J gene: TRBJ2-2
CDR3 DNA: TGTGCCAGCAGTCCTACAGGGGGCGGTGGCGGGGAGCTGTTTTTT
CDR3 protein: CASSPTGGGGGELFF

CDR3 length: 13
D gene: -
clone size: -
V gene: TRBV21-1
J gene: TRBJ1-1
CDR3 DNA: TGTGCCAGCAGCAAAGGGGAGGGGACTGAAGCTTTCTTT
CDR3 protein: CASSKGEGTEAFF

CDR3 length: 15
D gene: TRBD1
clone size: few
V gene: TRBV30
J gene: TRBJ1-4
CDR3 DNA: TGTGCCTGGAGAGGGGTAACAGGGGTGGTTGAAAAACTGTTTTTT
CDR3 protein: CAWRGVTGVVEKLFF

CDR3 length: 20
D gene: TRBD1
clone size: -
V gene: TRBV27
J gene: TRBJ1-6
CDR3 DNA: TGTGCCAGCAGTGAACGACAGGGTAATTTTCCGAGCTCCTATAATTCACCCCTCCACTTT
CDR3 protein: CASSERQGNFPSSYNSPLHF

CDR3 length: 15
D gene: TRBD1
clone size: -
V gene: TRBV6-5
J gene: TRBJ2-7
CDR3 DNA: TGTGCCAGCAGTTACAGGACAGGGCGAGGCTACGAGCAGTACTTC
CDR3 protein: CASSYRTGRGYEQYF

CDR3 length: 14
D gene: TRBD2
clone size: -
V gene: TRBV2
J gene: TRBJ2-2
CDR3 DNA: TGTGCCAGCAGTGAACTAGCGGGACCCGGGGAGCTGTTTTTT
CDR3 protein: CASSELAGPGELFF

CDR3 length: 16
D gene: TRBD1
clone size: few
V gene: TRBV7-3
J gene: TRBJ1-1
CDR3 DNA: TGTGCCAGCAGCTTAGCGGGGACAGCTTCCAGCACTGAAGCTTTCTTT
CDR3 protein: CASSLAGTASSTEAFF

CDR3 length: 18
D gene: -
clone size: -
V gene: TRBV18
J gene: TRBJ2-2
CDR3 DNA: TGTGCCAGCTCACCTCGGAACTCCGGGATCGCGAACACCGGGGAGCTGTTTTTT
CDR3 protein: CASSPRNSGIANTGELFF

CDR3 length: 13
D gene: -
clone size: -
V gene: TRBV2
J gene: TRBJ1-2
CDR3 DNA: TGTGCCAGCACCCCGGCGGGGAACTATGGCTACACCTTC
CDR3 protein: CASTPAGNYGYTF

CDR3 length: 14
D gene: -
clone size: -
V gene: TRBV3-1/TRBV3-2
J gene: TRBJ1-4
CDR3 DNA: TGTGCCAGCAGCCAACAACCGGGTAATGAAAAACTGTTTTTT
CDR3 protein: CASSQQPGNEKLFF

CDR3 length: 16
D gene: TRBD1
clone size: -
V gene: TRBV2
J gene: TRBJ2-7
CDR3 DNA: TGTGCCAGCAGTGGCTCGGACAGGACCAACTCCTACGAGCAGTACTTC
CDR3 protein: CASSGSDRTNSYEQYF

CDR3 length: 15
D gene: -
clone size: -
V gene: TRBV15
J gene: TRBJ2-1
CDR3 DNA: TGTGCCACCAGCAGAGATCGGCCAGGGAGGAATGAGCAGTTCTTC
CDR3 protein: CATSRDRPGRNEQFF

CDR3 length: 15
D gene: TRBD1
clone size: few
V gene: TRBV10-3
J gene: TRBJ1-5
CDR3 DNA: TGTGCCACCCGGACAGGGGGCAATCGCAATCAGCCCCAGCATTTT
CDR3 protein: CATRTGGNRNQPQHF

CDR3 length: 14
D gene: TRBD1
clone size: -
V gene: TRBV28
J gene: TRBJ1-4
CDR3 DNA: TGTGCCAGCAGTATGGGACAGGGGTTTGAAAAACTGTTTTTT
CDR3 protein: CASSMGQGFEKLFF

CDR3 length: 17
D gene: -
clone size: -
V gene: TRBV6-2/TRBV6-3
J gene: TRBJ1-5
CDR3 DNA: TGTGCCAGCAGTTGGGACTCCATTGTTAGCAGCAATCAGCCCCAGCATTTT
CDR3 protein: CASSWDSIVSSNQPQHF

CDR3 length: 16
D gene: TRBD2
clone size: -
V gene: TRBV11-3
J gene: TRBJ2-1
CDR3 DNA: TGTGCCAGCAGCCACCGACTAGCGGGAGGGCGGAATGAGCAGTTCTTC
CDR3 protein: CASSHRLAGGRNEQFF

CDR3 length: 14
D gene: -
clone size: once
V gene: TRBV30
J gene: TRBJ2-3
CDR3 DNA: TGTGCCTGGAGTGGGAGCGGGTGGGGAGATACGCAGTATTTT
CDR3 protein: CAWSGSGWGDTQYF

CDR3 length: 17
D gene: -
clone size: -
V gene: TRBV11-2
J gene: TRBJ2-3
CDR3 DNA: TGTGCCAGCAGCTTAGTAGGAGGCTCACCAAGCATAGATACGCAGTATTTT
CDR3 protein: CASSLVGGSPSIDTQYF

CDR3 length: 13
D gene: -
clone size: -
V gene: TRBV9
J gene: TRBJ1-1
CDR3 DNA: TGTGCCAGCAGCTCGTGGTTCGGGACTGAAGCTTTCTTT
CDR3 protein: CASSSWFGTEAFF

CDR3 length: 18
D gene: -
clone size: -
V gene: TRBV4-2
J gene: TRBJ2-6
CDR3 DNA: TGTGCCAGCAGCCAAGATGTAGCAAAAAGCTCTGGGGCCAACGTCCTGACTTTC
CDR3 protein: CASSQDVAKSSGANVLTF

CDR3 length: 13
D gene: -
clone size: -
V gene: TRBV7-2
J gene: TRBJ1-4
CDR3 DNA: TGTGCCAGCAGCTTAGTCGGGGGGGAAAAACTGTTTTTT
CDR3 protein: CASSLVGGEKLFF

CDR3 length: 13
D gene: -
clone size: -
V gene: TRBV7-2
J gene: TRBJ2-6
CDR3 DNA: TGTGCCAGCAGCTCGAGGGCGAGCAACGTCCTGACTTTC
CDR3 protein: CASSSRASNVLTF

CDR3 length: 18
D gene: -
clone size: once
V gene: TRBV7-2
J gene: TRBJ1-6
CDR3 DNA: TGTGCCAGCAGCCGGTCCGCAGGGGATACCTCCTATAATTCACCCCTCCACTTT
CDR3 protein: CASSRSAGDTSYNSPLHF

CDR3 length: 15
D gene: -
clone size: many
V gene: TRBV6-5
J gene: TRBJ2-1
CDR3 DNA: TGTGCCAGCAGTTACACTTCCGGAAGGAAGCGGGAGCAGTTCTTC
CDR3 protein: CASSYTSGRKREQFF

CDR3 length: 14
D gene: -
clone size: once
V gene: TRBV18
J gene: TRBJ2-5
CDR3 DNA: TGTGCCAGCTCACCCCCAGGGTGGCGCGAGACCCAGTACTTC
CDR3 protein: CASSPPGWRETQYF

CDR3 length: 12
D gene: -
clone size: -
V gene: TRBV2
J gene: TRBJ1-2
CDR3 DNA: TGTGCCAGCATTCGGGTGCTGGATGGCTACACCTTC
CDR3 protein: CASIRVLDGYTF

CDR3 length: 16
D gene: -
clone size: once
V gene: TRBV19
J gene: TRBJ2-4
CDR3 DNA: TGTGCCAGTAGTATAGGAGGCGGAAGAACCAAAAACATTCAGTACTTC
CDR3 protein: CASSIGGGRTKNIQYF

CDR3 length: 16
D gene: TRBD2
clone size: -
V gene: TRBV18
J gene: TRBJ2-1
CDR3 DNA: TGTGCCAGCTCACCCCGGACTAGCGGGATAGGGAATGAGCAGTTCTTC
CDR3 protein: CASSPRTSGIGNEQFF

CDR3 length: 13
D gene: TRBD1
clone size: -
V gene: TRBV11-3
J gene: TRBJ1-3
CDR3 DNA: TGTGCCAGCAGCCCGGACAGGGGGGACACCATATATTTT
CDR3 protein: CASSPDRGDTIYF

CDR3 length: 19
D gene: TRBD2
clone size: -
V gene: TRBV7-2
J gene: TRBJ2-3
CDR3 DNA: TGTGCCAGCAGCTTCGATCTCATAGCGGGAGGGCGGGGAACAGATACGCAGTATTTT
CDR3 protein: CASSFDLIAGGRGTDTQYF

CDR3 length: 15
D gene: -
clone size: -
V gene: TRBV27
J gene: TRBJ1-4
CDR3 DNA: TGTGCCAGCAGTTTAAGGGGATTCGCTAATGAAAAACTGTTTTTT
CDR3 protein: CASSLRGFANEKLFF

CDR3 length: 17
D gene: TRBD1
clone size: -
V gene: TRBV28
J gene: TRBJ1-4
CDR3 DNA: TGTGCCAGCAGTCTGGGAGTGACAGGGTCAGGGGGTGAAAAACTGTTTTTT
CDR3 protein: CASSLGVTGSGGEKLFF

CDR3 length: 16
D gene: -
clone size: -
V gene: TRBV4-1
J gene: TRBJ2-3
CDR3 DNA: TGCGCCAGCAGCCAAGCCCAGGGGCTTGAGGCAGATACGCAGTATTTT
CDR3 protein: CASSQAQGLEADTQYF

CDR3 length: 12
D gene: -
clone size: few
V gene: TRBV29-1
J gene: TRBJ1-1
CDR3 DNA: TGCAGCGTTGAGAAGGACAGTACTGAAGCTTTCTTT
CDR3 protein: CSVEKDSTEAFF

CDR3 length: 15
D gene: TRBD1
clone size: -
V gene: TRBV5-1
J gene: TRBJ1-4
CDR3 DNA: TGCGCCAGCAGGCGTACCGGGACAGGGAATGAAAAACTGTTTTTT
CDR3 protein: CASRRTGTGNEKLFF

CDR3 length: 15
D gene: -
clone size: -
V gene: TRBV3-1/TRBV3-2
J gene: TRBJ2-6
CDR3 DNA: TGTGCCAGCAGCTACACCTCCTCTGGGGCCAACGTCCTGACTTTC
CDR3 protein: CASSYTSSGANVLTF

CDR3 length: 14
D gene: -
clone size: -
V gene: TRBV6-2/TRBV6-3
J gene: TRBJ2-7
CDR3 DNA: TGTGCCAGCAGTAGAACAGGGCTTGAGTACGAGCAGTACTTC
CDR3 protein: CASSRTGLEYEQYF

CDR3 length: 14
D gene: -
clone size: -
V gene: TRBV10-2
J gene: TRBJ2-7
CDR3 DNA: TGCGCCAGCAGTGAGAGGGGTATCACCTACGAGCAGTACTTC
CDR3 protein: CASSERGITYEQYF

CDR3 length: 16
D gene: -
clone size: once
V gene: TRBV5-4
J gene: TRBJ2-1
CDR3 DNA: TGTGCCAGCAGCTTGGCGCAGATCTTATCCTACAATGAGCAGTTCTTC
CDR3 protein: CASSLAQILSYNEQFF

CDR3 length: 14
D gene: -
clone size: -
V gene: TRBV5-6
J gene: TRBJ2-2
CDR3 DNA: TGTGCCAGCAGCTTACCGGGATACACCGGGGAGCTGTTTTTT
CDR3 protein: CASSLPGYTGELFF

CDR3 length: 16
D gene: TRBD1
clone size: -
V gene: TRBV6-1
J gene: TRBJ1-5
CDR3 DNA: TGTGCCAGCAGTGGACAGGGGAGCCGAAGCAATCAGCCCCAGCATTTT
CDR3 protein: CASSGQGSRSNQPQHF

CDR3 length: 18
D gene: TRBD1
clone size: -
V gene: TRBV19
J gene: TRBJ1-2
CDR3 DNA: TGTGCCAGTAGTATAGATCAAATTGGAGGACAGGGAATCTATGGCTACACCTTC
CDR3 protein: CASSIDQIGGQGIYGYTF

CDR3 length: 12
D gene: -
clone size: -
V gene: TRBV30
J gene: TRBJ2-3
CDR3 DNA: TGTGCCTGGACTAGCTTAAGAGATACGCAGTATTTT
CDR3 protein: CAWTSLRDTQYF

CDR3 length: 15
D gene: TRBD2
clone size: -
V gene: TRBV6-2/TRBV6-3
J gene: TRBJ2-1
CDR3 DNA: TGTGCCAGCAGTCATCTAGCGGGAGGTAGGAATGAGCAGTTCTTC
CDR3 protein: CASSHLAGGRNEQFF

CDR3 length: 13
D gene: -
clone size: -
V gene: TRBV9
J gene: TRBJ1-1
CDR3 DNA: TGTGCCAGCAGCCCAAGGGGAATTACTGAAGCTTTCTTT
CDR3 protein: CASSPRGITEAFF

CDR3 length: 15
D gene: TRBD2
clone size: -
V gene: TRBV19
J gene: TRBJ2-7
CDR3 DNA: TGTGCCAGCCAACCCCGGGGGACTAGCGTCTACGAGCAGTACTTC
CDR3 protein: CASQPRGTSVYEQYF

CDR3 length: 15
D gene: TRBD2
clone size: -
V gene: TRBV9
J gene: TRBJ2-7
CDR3 DNA: TGTGCCAGCAGCCCCACGGGAGGGGGTTCCTACGAGCAGTACTTC
CDR3 protein: CASSPTGGGSYEQYF

CDR3 length: 15
D gene: TRBD2
clone size: once
V gene: TRBV27
J gene: TRBJ2-1
CDR3 DNA: TGTGCCAGCAGTTCCGGGACTAGAGGACGTTGGGAGCAGTTCTTC
CDR3 protein: CASSSGTRGRWEQFF

CDR3 length: 16
D gene: TRBD1
clone size: few
V gene: TRBV9
J gene: TRBJ1-3
CDR3 DNA: TGTGCCAGCAGCGCCGGACAGGGGGCTTCTGGAAACACCATATATTTT
CDR3 protein: CASSAGQGASGNTIYF

CDR3 length: 15
D gene: TRBD1
clone size: -
V gene: TRBV18
J gene: TRBJ1-2
CDR3 DNA: TGTGCCAGCTCACCGCGGACAGGGGTGGACTATGGCTACACCTTC
CDR3 protein: CASSPRTGVDYGYTF

CDR3 length: 13
D gene: TRBD1
clone size: -
V gene: TRBV27
J gene: TRBJ2-7
CDR3 DNA: TGTGCCAGCAGTCAGACAGGGGTCCACGAGCAGTACTTC
CDR3 protein: CASSQTGVHEQYF

CDR3 length: 14
D gene: -
clone size: -
V gene: TRBV19
J gene: TRBJ2-1
CDR3 DNA: TGTGCCAGTAGTATCCAGGACTCGGCGGGGGAGCAGTTCTTC
CDR3 protein: CASSIQDSAGEQFF